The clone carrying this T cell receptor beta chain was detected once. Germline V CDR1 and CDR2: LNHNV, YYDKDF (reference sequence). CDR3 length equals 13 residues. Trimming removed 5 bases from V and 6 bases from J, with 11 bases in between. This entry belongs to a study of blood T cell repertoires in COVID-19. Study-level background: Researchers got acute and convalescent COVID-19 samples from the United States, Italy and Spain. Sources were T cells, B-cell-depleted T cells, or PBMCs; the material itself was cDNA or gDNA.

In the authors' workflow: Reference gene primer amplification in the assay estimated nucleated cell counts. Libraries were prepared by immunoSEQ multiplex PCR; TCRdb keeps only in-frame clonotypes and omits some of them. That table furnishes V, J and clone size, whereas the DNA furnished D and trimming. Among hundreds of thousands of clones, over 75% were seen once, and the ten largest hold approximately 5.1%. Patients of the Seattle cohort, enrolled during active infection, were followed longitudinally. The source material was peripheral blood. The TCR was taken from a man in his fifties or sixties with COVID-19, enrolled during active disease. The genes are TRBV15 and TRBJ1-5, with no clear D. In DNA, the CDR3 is TGTGCCACCAGCCCACTATTGGCTCAGCCCCAGCATTTT. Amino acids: CATSPLLAQPQHF.